These 13 T cell receptor beta chains came from one sample sequenced in a study of blood T cells in healthy people across ages. For the second PCR, which ran for about 6 to 11 cycles, a sample-barcoded 5' primer and a J-beta primer mix were used. One entry per CDR3 protein results from TCRdb running MiXCR on the 5' RACE reads. The sample contains just under 900,000 distinct CDR3 sequences, more than 25% of which appear only once. Source material: blood. The receptors derive from a woman over 75 in good health.

This clonotype came up a few times. This chain connects TRBV6-1 to TRBJ1-1; 7 nucleotides match TRBD1. V gave up 4 bases and J gave up 11 bases; unmatched junction bases: 13. The CDR3 sequence is 14 residues long. Germline loops: CDR1 MNHNS, CDR2 SASEGT. The CDR3 bases are TGTGCCAGCAGTGCCCAAAGGGCCCAGGGGGACGCTTTCTTT. Protein sequence: CASSAQRAQGDAFF.

This rearrangement joins TRBV5-1 to TRBJ1-1; 7 positions match TRBD1. This CDR3 comprises 14 residues. V trimming: 3 bases; J trimming: 7 bases; junction bases outside the gene matches: 9. CDR1 is SGHRS and CDR2 is YFSETQ in the germline V gene. The CDR3 here is CASSSAGGRVEAFF. CDR3 in DNA: TGCGCCAGCAGCTCCGCAGGGGGACGGGTTGAAGCTTTCTTT. Full variable domain (remainder filled in from reference TRBV5-1 and TRBJ1-1): KAGVTQTPRYLIKTRGQQVTLSCSPISGHRSVSWYQQTPGQGLQFLFEYFSETQRNKGNFPGRFSGRQFSNSRSEMNVSTLELGDSALYLCASSSAGGRVEAFFGQGTRLTVV.

This clonotype has a handful of counts. The J gene is TRBJ2-6, the V gene TRBV6-5, with no clear D. Trimming took 0 bases from V and 1 from J, leaving 7 bases between them. CDR1 and CDR2 from the germline V gene are MNHEY and SVGAGI. The CDR3 has 16 amino acids. The CDR3 nucleotides read TGTGCCAGCAGTTACTCACAAGGGTCTGGGGCCAACGTCCTGACTTTC. Protein product: CASSYSQGSGANVLTF.

Regarding this clonotype: This may come from a read error, since a much larger clone is one base off. The chain joins TRBV4-3 to TRBJ1-2; D is unclear. Germline V lookup: CDR1 LGHNA, CDR2 YSLEER. CDR3 size: 14 residues. Here the CDR3 DNA reads TGCGCCTGCAGCCAAGAATTAGACCGGTATGGCTACACCTTC. Translating gives CACSQELDRYGYTF.

This clonotype was seen many times. The chain recombines TRBV7-9 with TRBJ2-1, with D maybe TRBD1 (5 bases). This CDR3 region has 13 residues. Germline CDR1 SEHNR, CDR2 FQNEAQ (reference sequence). V lost 5 bases and J 12 bases, leaving 17 bases between the germline ends. The CDR3 region is CASSKAWGYGQFF. The CDR3 nucleotides are TGTGCCAGCAGCAAGGCCTGGGGCTATGGGCAGTTCTTC.

This clonotype showed up many times. The rearrangement links TRBV7-9 to TRBJ2-3; maybe TRBD2 (6 bases). V lost 2 bases to trimming and J lost 0 bases, with 15 bases between them. The CDR3 sequence is 17 residues long. Germline lookup yields CDR1 SEHNR and CDR2 FQNEAQ (reference sequence). The CDR3 here is CASSLSLAGSSTDTQYF. The CDR3 nucleotides are TGTGCCAGCAGCTTATCCCTGGCGGGGAGTAGCACAGATACGCAGTATTTT.

This clonotype was picked up many times. The chain recombines TRBV15 with TRBJ2-3; D possibly corresponds to TRBD1 (5 bases). CDR3 length equals 15 residues. V lost 0 bases, J lost 1 base, and 8 bases lay in between. CDR1 LNHNV and CDR2 YYDKDF come from the germline V gene (reference sequence). CDR3 nucleotides: TGTGCCACCAGCAGAGATCGCAGGGGCACAGATACGCAGTATTTT. This encodes CATSRDRRGTDTQYF.

Note on this clonotype: This may stem from a read error, because a much larger clone lies one nucleotide away. The rearrangement uses TRBV4-3 and TRBJ2-3, with TRBD1 identical over 8 bases. The CDR3 covers 14 residues. Germline V lookup: CDR1 LGHNA, CDR2 YSLEER. With V trimmed by 4 bases and J by 4 bases, 4 bases remained unmatched. The CDR3 protein is CASSPRGPADTQYF. CDR3 nucleotides: TGCGCCAGCAGCCCCAGGGGGCCAGCAGATACGCAGTATTTT.

Of note for this clonotype: The junction and the germline gene differ at one end; a read error may be behind it. The V call is TRBV7-8, the J call TRBJ2-7; 13 bases line up with TRBD2. The CDR3 length is 16 residues. The germline V gene has CDR1 SGHVS and CDR2 FQNEAQ. CDR3 nucleotides: TGTACCAGCAGCCATGTCGGACTAGCGGGGGCCTACGAGCAGTACTTC. Its protein product is CTSSHVGLAGAYEQYF.

As regards this clonotype: Since a much larger clone is just one base distant, this may be a read error. The CDR3 ends on some other residue instead of the conserved phenylalanine or tryptophan, so this is likely a read error. This rearrangement joins TRBV5-1 to TRBJ2-5; no firm D call. Trimming left V 0 bases short and J 5 bases short, with 8 bases between. The CDR3 spans 13 residues. CDR1 SGHRS and CDR2 YFSETQ come from the germline V gene. The chain's CDR3 is CASSLDHWETQYV. The CDR3 DNA sequence: TGCGCCAGCAGCTTGGATCACTGGGAGACCCAGTACGTC.

This sequence joins TRBV5-1 and TRBJ2-2, with D unclear. The CDR3 runs 15 residues. Germline V CDR1 and CDR2: SGHRS, YFSETQ. V lost 3 bases, J lost 1 base, and 10 bases lay in between. Here the CDR3 reads CASSWRSGNTGELFF. The CDR3, as DNA: TGCGCCAGCAGCTGGAGATCAGGGAACACCGGGGAGCTGTTTTTT.

This clonotype was counted a few times. This chain connects TRBV6-5 to TRBJ1-4; D might be TRBD1 (6 bases). Trimming removed 5 bases at V and 5 bases at J, with 15 bases between. Germline lookup yields CDR1 MNHEY and CDR2 SVGAGI. There are 15 residues in the CDR3. The CDR3 DNA is TGTGCCAGCAGTCCGCAGGGGCAATGGAATGAAAAACTGTTTTTT. Its protein product is CASSPQGQWNEKLFF.

The sample holds many counts of this clonotype. The chain uses TRBV20-1 and TRBJ1-4; D is possibly TRBD1 (5 bases). V shed 0 bases and J shed 4 bases, with 18 bases lying between them. The CDR3 sequence is 17 residues long. Germline V gene data show CDR1 as DFQATT and CDR2 as SNEGSKA (reference sequence). CDR3 coding DNA: TGCAGTGCTAGAGAGAAAGGCCGGGACGGAATTAATGAAAAACTGTTTTTT. It yields the protein CSAREKGRDGINEKLFF.